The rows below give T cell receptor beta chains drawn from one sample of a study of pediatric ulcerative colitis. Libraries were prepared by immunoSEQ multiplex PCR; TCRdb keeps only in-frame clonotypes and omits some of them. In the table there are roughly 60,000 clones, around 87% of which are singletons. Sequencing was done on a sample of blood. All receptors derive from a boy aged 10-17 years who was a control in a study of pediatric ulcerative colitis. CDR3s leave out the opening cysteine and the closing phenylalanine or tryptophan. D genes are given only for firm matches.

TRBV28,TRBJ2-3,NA,ASSYYWAYTVNPHNTDTQY
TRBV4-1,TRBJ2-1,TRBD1,ASSQPRDSPYNEQF
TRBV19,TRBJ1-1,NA,ATLTGTEGAF
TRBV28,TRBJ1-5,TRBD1,ASRFLIGTGAAQPQH
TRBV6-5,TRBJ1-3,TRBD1,AVTTFSVTGRTIY
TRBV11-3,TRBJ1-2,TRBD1,ASSLRSRGLSTSYGYT
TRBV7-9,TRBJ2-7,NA,ASSLPGTPYEQY
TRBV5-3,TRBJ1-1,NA,ARSFGRTNTEAF
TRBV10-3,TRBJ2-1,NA,AISESGGPWLNEQF
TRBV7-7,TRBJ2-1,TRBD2,ASSLALAGPYNEQF
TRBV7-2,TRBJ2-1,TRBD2,ASSLSPLLAGIHNEQF
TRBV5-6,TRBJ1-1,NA,ASSASGEDTEAF
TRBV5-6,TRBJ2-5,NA,ASSLQETQY
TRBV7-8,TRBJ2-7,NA,ASSGADPYEQY